Listed below are T cell receptor beta chains from one sample, sequenced in a study of circulating tumor DNA in untreated peripheral T-cell lymphoma. Repertoires were generated with immunoSEQ multiplex PCR, while TCRdb's copy carries only in-frame clones and drops some. The sample lists thousands of clones; 60% to 75% were seen once. The specimen sequenced was tumor tissue. These receptors were taken from a human donor with peripheral T-cell lymphoma. CDR3s include the opening cysteine and the closing phenylalanine or tryptophan. D genes are given only for firm matches. Expanded clones get a size class; other rows say once, few or many, or leave the size out.

clone size,V gene,D gene,J gene,CDR3 protein,CDR3 DNA
once,TRBV11-3,TRBD1,TRBJ2-4,CASSRDRAPNIQYF,TGTGCCAGCAGCCGGGACAGGGCCCCAAACATTCAGTACTTC
few,TRBV28,.,TRBJ1-4,CASSLLGVINEKLFF,TGTGCCAGCAGCCTACTGGGGGTGATTAATGAAAAACTGTTTTTT
few,TRBV19,.,TRBJ2-6,CASTAGNLLSGANVLTF,TGTGCCAGTACTGCCGGTAATCTTCTCTCTGGGGCCAACGTCCTGACTTTC
.,TRBV6-8,TRBD2,TRBJ2-7,CASTDGTSGYEQYF,TGTGCCAGCACCGACGGGACTAGCGGCTACGAGCAGTACTTC
.,TRBV7-6,.,TRBJ1-2,CASSLAGDETRGGYTF,TGTGCCAGCAGCTTAGCGGGGGACGAGACGAGGGGCGGCTACACCTTC
once,TRBV28,TRBD1,TRBJ1-5,CASSPLETGHSNQPQHF,TGTGCCAGCAGTCCCTTAGAGACAGGGCATAGCAATCAGCCCCAGCATTTT
.,TRBV11-3,.,TRBJ2-1,CASSLRGGAYNEQFF,TGTGCCAGCAGCTTAAGAGGTGGGGCTTACAATGAGCAGTTCTTC
few,TRBV18,.,TRBJ1-1,CASSPRLGGDTEAFF,TGTGCCAGCTCACCACGCTTGGGAGGTGACACTGAAGCTTTCTTT
once,TRBV2,TRBD1,TRBJ2-7,CASRGQVNTYEQYF,TGTGCCAGCAGGGGACAGGTCAACACCTACGAGCAGTACTTC
.,TRBV6-8,.,TRBJ1-2,CASSYGIRGFDYGYTF,TGTGCCAGCAGTTACGGTATAAGGGGGTTCGACTATGGCTACACCTTC
.,TRBV10-3,.,TRBJ1-2,CASSEDFGAPYGYTF,TGTGCCAGCAGTGAGGATTTTGGGGCCCCCTATGGCTACACCTTC
.,TRBV29-1,.,TRBJ2-2,CSVPWGTGELFF,TGCAGCGTTCCTTGGGGCACCGGGGAGCTGTTTTTT
.,TRBV28,.,TRBJ2-6,CASSRPPGGANVLTF,TGTGCCAGCAGTCGGCCCCCAGGTGGGGCCAACGTCCTGACTTTC
.,TRBV19,TRBD2,TRBJ2-1,CASRSTGGLDEQFF,TGTGCCAGTAGATCAACGGGAGGTTTGGATGAGCAGTTCTTC
once,TRBV5-1,.,TRBJ2-6,CASSSTAGANVLTF,TGCGCCAGCAGCTCAACAGCTGGGGCCAACGTCCTGACTTTC
few,TRBV19,.,TRBJ2-3,CASSIGGQKSDTQYF,TGTGCCAGTAGTATAGGGGGGCAAAAAAGTGATACGCAGTATTTT
.,TRBV2,.,TRBJ2-1,CASSEGTSYNEQFF,TGTGCCAGCAGTGAAGGGACTTCCTACAATGAGCAGTTCTTC
.,TRBV6-8,.,TRBJ1-2,CASSAHGAVNYGYTF,TGTGCCAGCAGTGCCCACGGGGCCGTTAACTATGGCTACACCTTC
few,TRBV28,TRBD1,TRBJ1-5,CASSLGTGSQNQPQHF,TGTGCCAGCAGTTTGGGGACAGGGTCTCAAAATCAGCCCCAGCATTTT
few,TRBV19,.,TRBJ1-1,CASSIDARVLSEAFF,TGTGCCAGTAGTATAGACGCCAGGGTTCTCTCTGAAGCTTTCTTT
.,TRBV28,.,TRBJ2-5,CASSFSGFETQYF,TGTGCCAGCAGTTTTTCGGGGTTTGAGACCCAGTACTTC
few,TRBV10-2,TRBD1,TRBJ1-5,CASSATGGKRNQPQHF,TGCGCCAGCAGTGCGACAGGGGGCAAGAGGAATCAGCCCCAGCATTTT
.,TRBV10-2,.,TRBJ2-7,CASSEGTVPYEQYF,TGCGCCAGCTCTGAGGGGACGGTCCCCTACGAGCAGTACTTC
.,TRBV12-5,.,TRBJ1-3,CASASQASGNTIYF,TGTGCCAGCGCCTCGCAAGCCTCTGGAAACACCATATATTTT
.,TRBV19,.,TRBJ2-7,CASSWTDFYEQYF,TGTGCCAGTAGTTGGACAGACTTCTACGAGCAGTACTTC
few,TRBV6-8,.,TRBJ1-1,CASSVSDSGMNTEAFF,TGTGCCAGCAGTGTATCGGACAGTGGAATGAACACTGAAGCTTTCTTT
few,TRBV19,.,TRBJ1-4,CASSIDTKMEKLFF,TGTGCCAGTAGTATCGACACAAAGATGGAAAAACTGTTTTTT
.,TRBV28,.,TRBJ1-1,CASTLGRNTEAFF,TGTGCCAGCACCCTGGGGCGGAACACTGAAGCTTTCTTT
.,TRBV18,TRBD1,TRBJ2-1,CASSSGGLIYNEQFF,TGTGCCAGCTCGTCAGGGGGCCTAATCTACAATGAGCAGTTCTTC
.,TRBV11-3,TRBD1,TRBJ2-2,CASSLGGTGVPGELFF,TGTGCTAGCAGCTTAGGAGGGACAGGGGTACCCGGGGAGCTGTTTTTT
.,TRBV11-3,.,TRBJ1-4,CASSPNGGAGEKLFF,TGTGCCAGCAGCCCGAATGGGGGGGCCGGAGAAAAACTGTTTTTT
.,TRBV14,.,TRBJ2-1,CASSHRSGTITWDEQFF,TGTGCCAGCAGCCACAGATCCGGGACAATCACCTGGGATGAGCAGTTCTTC
.,TRBV5-1,.,TRBJ2-2,CASSLGAANTGELFF,TGCGCCAGCAGCTTGGGCGCGGCGAACACCGGGGAGCTGTTTTTT
.,TRBV12-5,.,TRBJ2-1,CASTGSGLNNEQFF,TGTGCCAGCACCGGCTCGGGACTCAACAATGAGCAGTTCTTC
.,TRBV2,.,TRBJ1-2,CASRATAGDPYGYTF,TGTGCCAGCAGAGCTACAGCAGGGGATCCCTATGGCTACACCTTC
.,TRBV28,.,TRBJ1-1,CASSLGQTREAFF,TGTGCCAGCAGTTTAGGACAAACGAGGGAAGCTTTCTTT
once,TRBV28,TRBD1,TRBJ2-2,CASSLGTGKLFF,TGTGCCAGCAGTTTAGGGACAGGGAAGCTGTTTTTT
.,TRBV19,TRBD2,TRBJ2-1,CATKRGSSYNEQFF,TGTGCCACCAAGCGGGGGAGCTCCTACAATGAGCAGTTCTTC
.,TRBV1,.,TRBJ1-2,CASSQDRGTRSYGYTF,TGCGCCAGCAGCCAAGATAGGGGGACACGGTCCTATGGCTACACCTTC
.,TRBV28,.,TRBJ2-5,CASSLSGGGETQYF,TGTGCCAGCAGTTTATCCGGGGGCGGGGAGACCCAGTACTTC
.,TRBV11-3,.,TRBJ2-1,CASSFLTDYNEQFF,TGTGCCAGCAGCTTCTTGACGGATTACAATGAGCAGTTCTTC
.,TRBV6-7,.,TRBJ1-3,CASSYRGSGNTIYF,TGTGCCAGCAGTTACAGGGGCTCTGGAAACACCATATATTTT
.,TRBV9,TRBD2,TRBJ2-3,CASSDSGGDTQYF,TGTGCCAGCAGCGATAGCGGGGGGGATACGCAGTATTTT